These 30 T cell receptor beta chains share one sample of origin, sequenced in a study of blood T cell repertoires in COVID-19. The table came from immunoSEQ multiplex PCR; TCRdb's copy has only in-frame clones and leaves some out. Here the sample spans approximately 200,000 clones, 75% to 90% being singletons. The sequenced sample consisted of peripheral blood. These receptors came from a human donor with active or convalescent COVID-19. The donor label of this sample is uncertain.

The CDR3 here is CASSLRARRGTGTDTQYF. In DNA, the CDR3 is TGTGCCAGCAGCTTAAGGGCTCGGCGGGGGACGGGAACAGATACGCAGTATTTT. This chain uses TRBV7-3 with TRBJ2-3, with 7 bases that match TRBD2. With 1 base clipped from V and 3 bases from J, the junction kept 13 bases outside the gene matches. CDR1 SGHTA and CDR2 FQGTGA come from the germline V gene. The CDR3 runs to 18 residues.

This chain connects TRBV4-1 to TRBJ2-7; D gene ambiguous. This CDR3 contains 14 residues. Germline CDR1 and CDR2: MGHRA and YSYEKL. The V and J ends lost 1 base and 5 bases respectively, with 12 bases between them. This chain's CDR3 is CASSQVGGFDEQYF. DNA of the CDR3: TGCGCCAGCAGCCAAGTAGGCGGATTCGACGAGCAGTACTTC.

The chain joins TRBV5-1 to TRBJ2-7; 8 bases are a match to TRBD1. The germline V gene has CDR1 SGHRS and CDR2 YFSETQ. Unmatched junction bases numbered 6, after V lost 3 bases and J lost 7 bases. The CDR3 covers 13 residues. CDR3 in DNA: TGCGCCAGCAGCTCAGGACAGGGTGGGGAGCAGTACTTC. Amino acids: CASSSGQGGEQYF. The complete variable domain, with remaining parts taken from reference TRBV5-1 and TRBJ2-7, reads KAGVTQTPRYLIKTRGQQVTLSCSPISGHRSVSWYQQTPGQGLQFLFEYFSETQRNKGNFPGRFSGRQFSNSRSEMNVSTLELGDSALYLCASSSGQGGEQYFGPGTRLTVT.

V usage is TRBV12-3 or TRBV12-4 and J usage is TRBJ1-2; unclear D gene. CDR3 length equals 12 residues. Trimming pared 6 bases from V and 3 bases from J, leaving 8 bases between. The CDR3 is CASSRPHYGYTF. In nucleotides, the CDR3 is TGTGCCAGCAGCCGTCCCCACTATGGCTACACCTTC.

The chain employs TRBV11-3 and TRBJ2-1; 7 positions match TRBD2. V was pared by 5 bases and J by 9 bases, with 13 bases of the junction left unmatched. Germline values: CDR1 SGHNT, CDR2 YENEEA. The length of the CDR3 is 15 residues. CDR3 nucleotides: TGTGCCAGCAGCCCGAGGTTGAGCGGGGAGGGTGAGCAGTTCTTC. Translating gives CASSPRLSGEGEQFF.

V usage is TRBV5-4 and J usage is TRBJ1-2, with unresolved D. The ends were cut back, 7 bases at V and 2 bases at J, with 9 bases in the middle. The CDR3 length is 12 residues. Germline V gene sequence: CDR1 SGHNT, CDR2 YYREEE (reference sequence). Here the CDR3 reads CASGSPNYGYTF. CDR3 coding DNA: TGTGCCAGCGGCAGTCCGAACTATGGCTACACCTTC.

The chain has TRBV5-1 and TRBJ2-3, with a weak D call TRBD1 (5 bases). The V end was cut by 0 bases, the J end by 2 bases, with 13 bases between. The CDR3 has 16 amino acids. The germline gives CDR1 SGHRS, CDR2 YFSETQ. The CDR3 region is CASSLGGISNTDTQYF. As DNA, the CDR3 is TGCGCCAGCAGCTTGGGGGGCATTTCTAACACAGATACGCAGTATTTT.

The chain combines TRBV12-3 or TRBV12-4 with TRBJ2-7; weak D call: TRBD1 (6 bases). The CDR3 sequence is 13 residues long. The V end lost 2 bases, the J end lost 2 bases, and 7 bases lay between the germline ends. In DNA form, the CDR3 reads TGTGCCAGCAGTTTACGGGACACCTACGAGCAGTACTTC. It codes for CASSLRDTYEQYF.

This sequence joins TRBV27 and TRBJ2-7, with 7 bases identical to TRBD2. Germline trimming cut 7 bases from V and 1 base from J; bases unmatched to any gene: 10. CDR3 length equals 15 residues. From germline, CDR1 is MNHEY and CDR2 SMNVEV (reference sequence). The CDR3 loop reads CASTKGREGSYEQYF. The CDR3 nucleotides read TGTGCCAGCACCAAAGGCAGGGAGGGATCCTACGAGCAGTACTTC.

This chain connects TRBV28 to TRBJ2-1, with TRBD2 as a possible D gene (6 bases). Germline V gene data show CDR1 as MDHEN and CDR2 as SYDVKM. V lost 4 bases and J lost 6, with 16 bases in between. There are 15 residues in the CDR3. In nucleotides, the CDR3 is TGTGCCAGCAGTTCCCCGACCGGGACTCCCAATGAGCAGTTCTTC. Translated, it gives CASSSPTGTPNEQFF.

The chain joins TRBV29-1 to TRBJ1-5; D remains ambiguous. This CDR3 has 13 amino acids. The germline V and J ends were trimmed by 4 bases and 7 bases, with 14 bases remaining between them. CDR1 and CDR2 from the germline V gene are SQVTM and ANQGSEA. The CDR3 DNA reads TGCAGCGTTGCTCTAGGCACTTCCCAGCCCCAGCATTTT. This translates into CSVALGTSQPQHF.

V is TRBV24-1 and J is TRBJ2-2; tentatively, D is TRBD1 (6 bases). CDR1 KGHDR and CDR2 SFDVKD come from the germline V gene. CDR3 length: 16 residues. Trimming left V 4 bases short and J 3 bases short, with 14 bases between. The CDR3 nucleotides read TGTGCCACCAGTGAATACTCGACAGGAGACACCGGGGAGCTGTTTTTT. Encoded protein: CATSEYSTGDTGELFF.

V is TRBV11-1 and J is TRBJ2-3, with TRBD2 matching over 10 bases. The CDR3 runs 16 residues. Trimming cost V 5 bases and J 6 bases; bases outside gene matches: 11. From germline, CDR1 is SGHAT and CDR2 FQDESV (reference sequence). The CDR3 here is CASSPGLAGAGDTQYF. In nucleotides, the CDR3 is TGTGCCAGCAGCCCGGGTCTAGCGGGAGCCGGGGATACGCAGTATTTT.

This clone was found once. This sequence joins TRBV6-6 and TRBJ2-3, with 10 bases identical to TRBD2. V dropped 5 bases and J dropped 3; count of bases not matched to a gene: 8. There are 16 residues in the CDR3. Germline CDR1 and CDR2: MNHNY and SVGAGI (reference sequence). The CDR3 region is CASSPLAGAITDTQYF. As DNA, the CDR3 is TGTGCCAGCAGTCCGCTAGCGGGAGCTATAACAGATACGCAGTATTTT.

This sequence joins TRBV20-1 and TRBJ2-5, with 9 nucleotides matching TRBD2. CDR3 size: 15 residues. Germline V CDR1 and CDR2: DFQATT, SNEGSKA (reference sequence). J lost 3 bases, V lost 3 bases, and 8 bases had no gene match. This CDR3 reads CSASGRASGEETQYF. The CDR3 region has the DNA TGCAGTGCTAGTGGTCGGGCTAGCGGGGAAGAGACCCAGTACTTC.

This clone was counted a single time. The chain employs TRBV5-1 and TRBJ1-2; 8 positions agree with TRBD1. Germline lookup yields CDR1 SGHRS and CDR2 YFSETQ. The CDR3 contains 13 residues. The junction had 3 bases not matched to a gene; V was cut back by 2 bases and J by 6 bases. CDR3 residues: CASSFQGADGYTF. The DNA of the CDR3 is TGCGCCAGCAGCTTCCAGGGGGCAGATGGCTACACCTTC.

The chain joins TRBV29-1 to TRBJ2-5; D remains ambiguous. V was shortened by 5 bases and J by 7 bases, with 17 bases between the two germline ends. The length of the CDR3 is 13 residues. From germline, CDR1 is SQVTM and CDR2 ANQGSEA. This CDR3 reads CSVSLARMGTQYF. The DNA of the CDR3 is TGCAGCGTTAGTCTGGCGCGGATGGGGACCCAGTACTTC.

This chain uses TRBV14 with TRBJ2-2, with no clear D. From germline, CDR1 is SGHDN and CDR2 FVKESK. The CDR3 consists of 14 residues. V dropped 0 bases and J dropped 6 bases, with 8 bases sitting between them. Here the CDR3 reads CASSQDVIPGELFF. CDR3 sequence (DNA): TGTGCCAGCAGCCAAGACGTAATCCCCGGGGAGCTGTTTTTT.

The gene calls are TRBV5-1 and TRBJ1-2, with D hard to call. V shed 0 bases and J shed 0 bases, with 6 bases lying between them. In germline, CDR1 is SGHRS, CDR2 YFSETQ. CDR3 size: 14 residues. The CDR3 region has the DNA TGCGCCAGCAGCTTGGTGGCAACTAACTATGGCTACACCTTC. It translates to CASSLVATNYGYTF. Using reference TRBV5-1 and TRBJ1-2 for the parts outside the CDR3, the full variable domain is KAGVTQTPRYLIKTRGQQVTLSCSPISGHRSVSWYQQTPGQGLQFLFEYFSETQRNKGNFPGRFSGRQFSNSRSEMNVSTLELGDSALYLCASSLVATNYGYTFGSGTRLTVV.

The chain is built from TRBV2 and TRBJ2-3; a possible D gene is TRBD2 (6 bases). Looked up from germline, CDR1 is SNHLY and CDR2 is FYNNEI. V was clipped by 2 bases and J by 2 bases, with 17 bases between them. This CDR3 spans 17 amino acids. CDR3 sequence (DNA): TGTGCCAGCAGTGAAAGTACAGCGGGTCGTACCACAGATACGCAGTATTTT. Amino acids: CASSESTAGRTTDTQYF.

CDR3 coding DNA: TGTGCCAGCAGTTACTTGGACAGGCTAAAGAACTATGGCTACACCTTC. Protein: CASSYLDRLKNYGYTF. The genes are TRBV6-5 and TRBJ1-2; 7 bases align to TRBD1. The CDR3 runs to 16 residues. The germline CDR1 and CDR2 sequences are MNHEY and SVGAGI. The V and J ends lost 1 base and 2 bases, in that order; junction bases with no gene match: 7.

This chain links TRBV28 with TRBJ2-3; 12 bases agree with TRBD2. The trim removed 2 bases at V and 6 bases at J, leaving 15 bases unmatched. The CDR3 is 19 residues long. Per the germline V gene, CDR1 is MDHEN and CDR2 is SYDVKM. The CDR3 DNA reads as TGTGCCAGCAGTTTACGTGTACTAGCGGGGGGTCGCTTAGAGGATACGCAGTATTTT. Amino acids: CASSLRVLAGGRLEDTQYF.

The chain has TRBV10-3 and TRBJ2-7; D possibly corresponds to TRBD1 (6 bases). The CDR3 is 12 residues long. Between the trimmed V and J ends, which lost 9 bases and 5 bases, there was a span of 14 bases. Per the germline V gene, CDR1 is ENHRY and CDR2 is SYGVKD. As DNA, the CDR3 is TGTGCCATTGCACAGGGTCCCGACGAGCAGTACTTC. Translation gives CAIAQGPDEQYF.

The rearrangement joins TRBV9 to TRBJ2-7; 11 bases align to TRBD1. Germline CDR1 is SGDLS and CDR2 is YYNGEE. This CDR3 has 16 amino acids. Losses at the gene ends were 2 bases for V and 3 bases for J; bases not matched to a gene: 7. The CDR3 region is CASSVSPGTGGYEQYF. The DNA of the CDR3 is TGTGCCAGCAGCGTCTCCCCCGGGACAGGGGGCTACGAGCAGTACTTC.

The chain combines TRBV3-1 (or the pseudogene TRBV3-2) with TRBJ2-5, with TRBD1 as a possible D gene (5 bases). CDR1 LGHDT and CDR2 YNNKEL come from the germline V gene (reference sequence). The CDR3 has 15 amino acids. The ends were cut back, 1 base at V and 5 bases at J, with 14 bases in the middle. In DNA, the CDR3 is TGTGCCAGCAGCCAAGGGGCAGGGAAGGGGGAGACCCAGTACTTC. Residues: CASSQGAGKGETQYF.

The CDR3 sequence is CASSHQNRATEAFF. CDR3 coding DNA: TGTGCCAGCAGCCACCAGAACAGGGCCACTGAAGCTTTCTTT. The chain combines TRBV14 with TRBJ1-1, with D tentatively TRBD1 (6 bases). Germline CDR1 reads SGHDN; CDR2 reads FVKESK. Between the trimmed V and J ends, which lost 3 bases and 4 bases, there was a span of 12 bases. The CDR3 spans 14 residues.

The gene calls are TRBV19 and TRBJ2-1, with TRBD2 matching over 12 bases. Germline trimming cut 3 bases from V and 1 base from J; bases unmatched to any gene: 4. The CDR3 length is 17 residues. The V gene's germline CDR1 is LNHDA and CDR2 SQIVND (reference sequence). The CDR3 is CASSIRTSGGSYNEQFF. CDR3 DNA sequence: TGTGCCAGTAGTATCAGAACTAGCGGGGGGTCCTACAATGAGCAGTTCTTC.

This chain links TRBV24-1 with TRBJ2-2, with 9 bases that match TRBD1. Trimming at V came to 8 bases and at J to 5 bases, leaving 8 bases not matched to a gene. This CDR3 is 15 amino acids long. CDR1 and CDR2 (germline): KGHDR, SFDVKD. The CDR3 here is CATIPGQGLTGELFF. The CDR3 DNA reads as TGTGCCACCATCCCGGGACAGGGCCTTACCGGGGAGCTGTTTTTT.

The V and J genes are TRBV5-1 and TRBJ2-5; D remains ambiguous. Trimming pared 0 bases from V and 1 base from J, leaving 13 bases between. Germline CDR1 reads SGHRS; CDR2 reads YFSETQ. The CDR3 extends over 16 amino acids. The CDR3 loop is CASSLAGQMGQETQYF. CDR3 coding DNA: TGCGCCAGCAGCTTGGCGGGTCAGATGGGCCAAGAGACCCAGTACTTC.

This clone was observed once. V gene TRBV9 combines with J gene TRBJ2-3; 8 positions agree with TRBD2. The CDR3 loop spans 16 amino acids. Trimming took 0 bases from V and 2 from J; bases not matched to a gene: 5. CDR1 and CDR2 (germline): SGDLS, YYNGEE. CDR3 in amino acids: CASSVAGGADTDTQYF. CDR3 DNA: TGTGCCAGCAGCGTAGCGGGGGGGGCCGACACAGATACGCAGTATTTT.